The 9 T cell receptor beta chains below come from one sample, sequenced in a study of control samples from healthy donors and cancer patients. Assay used: immunoSEQ multiplex PCR; TCRdb lists only in-frame clones, some missing. This sample yields 64,000 or so clones, of which roughly 90% are seen a single time; about 1.7% belongs to the top ten. Sample: PBMCs. The receptors shown here come from a man between 35 and 55 years old with colorectal cancer.

This clone has only one observation. The chain carries TRBV5-6 and TRBJ2-5, with 9 bases lining up with TRBD1. CDR1 and CDR2 from the germline V gene are SGHDT and YYEEEE. The CDR3 is made up of 16 amino acids. With V trimmed by 4 bases and J by 7 bases, 14 bases remained unmatched. CDR3 protein: CASSPLGTGRHRTQYF. The DNA of the CDR3 is TGTGCCAGCAGCCCCTTGGGGACAGGGAGACATCGGACCCAGTACTTC.

The chain combines TRBV4-3 with TRBJ1-1; D may be TRBD1 (6 bases). V shed 3 bases and J shed 4 bases, with 15 bases lying between them. The CDR3 extends over 15 amino acids. Germline CDR1 LGHNA, CDR2 YSLEER. The DNA for the CDR3 is TGCGCCAGCAGCCACGGAACAGGGATCGGCACTGAAGCTTTCTTT. It yields the protein CASSHGTGIGTEAFF.

The rearrangement joins TRBV15 to TRBJ2-2; no clear D gene. Germline V lookup: CDR1 LNHNV, CDR2 YYDKDF (reference sequence). This CDR3 spans 15 amino acids. V was clipped by 5 bases and J by 0 bases, with 10 bases between them. The CDR3 region is CATSPSLSNTGELFF. Here the CDR3 DNA reads TGTGCCACCAGCCCCAGTCTTTCGAACACCGGGGAGCTGTTTTTT.

V gene TRBV27 combines with J gene TRBJ2-1, with TRBD2 identical over 8 bases. The CDR3 covers 15 residues. The V segment lost 6 bases and the J segment 0 bases; nucleotides outside the gene matches: 4. Looked up from germline, CDR1 is MNHEY and CDR2 is SMNVEV (reference sequence). CDR3 in DNA: TGTGCCAGCAGACGCGGGGGGAGCTCCTACAATGAGCAGTTCTTC. Its protein product is CASRRGGSSYNEQFF.

CDR3 in DNA: TGTGCCAGCAGCCGAGCGGGGAGCACAGATACGCAGTATTTT. As protein: CASSRAGSTDTQYF. The chain couples TRBV9 to TRBJ2-3, with 7 bases matching TRBD2. Germline V lookup: CDR1 SGDLS, CDR2 YYNGEE. The V and J ends lost 4 bases and 0 bases, in that order; junction bases with no gene match: 2. The CDR3 is 14 amino acids.

This clone was seen a handful of times. The CDR3 sequence is CASSQQGSANYGYTF. CDR3 DNA: TGTGCCAGCAGTCAACAGGGAAGCGCTAACTATGGCTACACCTTC. The rearrangement links TRBV2 to TRBJ1-2; D possibly corresponds to TRBD1 (6 bases). This CDR3 contains 15 residues. V was clipped by 5 bases and J by 0 bases, with 13 bases between them. CDR1 is SNHLY, CDR2 FYNNEI, per germline.

This chain connects TRBV7-9 to TRBJ1-6, with TRBD1 identical over 8 bases. There are 14 residues in the CDR3. Germline lookup yields CDR1 SEHNR and CDR2 FQNEAQ (reference sequence). The ends lost 3 bases at V and 10 bases at J; junction bases unmatched: 5. The DNA of the CDR3 is TGTGCCAGCAGCTTCGGACAGGGCAACTCACCCCTCCACTTT. It translates to CASSFGQGNSPLHF.

The chain employs TRBV2 and TRBJ2-1; D gene unclear. Germline-derived CDR1 and CDR2 are SNHLY and FYNNEI. V was clipped by 5 bases and J by 9 bases, with 11 bases between them. The CDR3 covers 12 residues. The CDR3 region has the DNA TGTGCCAGCAGTCAAACTGGTGGTGAGCAGTTCTTC. Protein product: CASSQTGGEQFF. Variable domain in full (rest from reference TRBV2 and TRBJ2-1): EPEVTQTPSHQVTQMGQEVILRCVPISNHLYFYWYRQILGQKVEFLVSFYNNEISEKSEIFDDQFSVERPDGSNFTLKIRSTKLEDSAMYFCASSQTGGEQFFGPGTRLTVL.

This clone occurred once. The chain has TRBV6-2 or TRBV6-3 and TRBJ2-1; 10 bases fit TRBD2. This CDR3 has 15 residues. Germline V gives CDR1 MNHEY, CDR2 SVGEGT. The J segment lost 3 bases and the V segment lost 2 bases, leaving 1 base of the junction unmatched. The CDR3, as DNA: TGTGCCAGCAGTTACCAGCGGGGGGGCTACAATGAGCAGTTCTTC. It encodes CASSYQRGGYNEQFF.